This T cell receptor (beta chain) originates from a study of T cells expressing NK-cell markers. Study information: Seven HCMV-seropositive donors and one seronegative donor made up the eight sequenced donors.

Points on this clonotype: Its antigen is currently unknown.

Overall study results and limits: Dominance of the CD3+CD56-NKG2C+ fraction by these clonotypes also held in several donors. A range of 1.0-7.0% of CD8+ T cells consisted of dominant NKG2C+ clonotypes in more than five donors.

The CDR3 runs to 18 residues. Germline values: CDR1 KGHDR, CDR2 SFDVKD. The TCR beta cDNA came from 5'RACE template switching with UMIs. TCRdb re-called the 5' RACE reads, yielding one record per CDR3 amino acid sequence without DNA. The listing records approximately 550,000 distinct CDR3 sequences. The chain combines TRBV24-1 with TRBJ2-1; with no DNA, the TCRdb D assignment of TRBD2 cannot be verified. This TCR came from a man between 18 and 35 years old in good health. Specimen: blood T cells: a sorted CD56 or NKG2C T cell subset, CD4+ or CD8+ T cells, or bulk PBMC T cells (not recorded which). CDR3 sequence reads: CATSAASGSGGSYNEQFF.